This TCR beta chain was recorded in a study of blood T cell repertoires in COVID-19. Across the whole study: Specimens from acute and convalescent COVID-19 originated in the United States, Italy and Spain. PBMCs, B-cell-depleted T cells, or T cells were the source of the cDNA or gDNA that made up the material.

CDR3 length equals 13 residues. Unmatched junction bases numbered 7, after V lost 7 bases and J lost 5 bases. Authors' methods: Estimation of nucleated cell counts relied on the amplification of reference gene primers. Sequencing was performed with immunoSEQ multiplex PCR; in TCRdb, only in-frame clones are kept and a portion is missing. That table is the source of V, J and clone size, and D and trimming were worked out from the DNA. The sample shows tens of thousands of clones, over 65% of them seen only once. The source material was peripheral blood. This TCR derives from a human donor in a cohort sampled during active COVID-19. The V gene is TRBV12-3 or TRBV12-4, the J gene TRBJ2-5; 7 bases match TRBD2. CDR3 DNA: TGTGCCAGCAAAAGGACTAGTTCGGAGACCCAGTACTTC. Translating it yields CASKRTSSETQYF.